Listed here are 20 T cell receptor beta chains from one sample, sequenced in a study of beta chain features in type 1 diabetes. General study results and limits: Moderate yet significant TCRB CDR3 shortening was seen in Type 1 diabetes patients in all four CD4+ subsets.

Every bit of the isolated RNA underwent reverse transcription, so sequencing read expressed TCRB transcripts. The repertoire was sequenced with immunoSEQ multiplex PCR; TCRdb's copy has only in-frame clones and lacks some. The table records more than 300,000 clones, roughly 9% of them present only once. No antigen has been identified for these receptors. The sequenced material came from central memory CD4+ T cells from blood. The receptors were sampled from a man aged 25-45 years with type 1 diabetes.

Turning to this clone: The same CDR3 arises from other DNA sequences in this sample as well. This chain connects TRBV29-1 to TRBJ2-1; D remains ambiguous. Germline values: CDR1 SQVTM, CDR2 ANQGSEA. CDR3 size: 12 residues. V lost 6 bases, J lost 0 bases, and 6 bases lay in between. The CDR3 region has the DNA TGCAGCGTGAGGAGCTCCTACAATGAGCAGTTCTTC. This gives the protein CSVRSSYNEQFF.

The chain employs TRBV2 and TRBJ1-2; no definite D call. The germline CDR1 and CDR2 sequences are SNHLY and FYNNEI. This CDR3 spans 13 amino acids. The germline V and J ends were trimmed by 8 bases and 3 bases, with 13 bases remaining between them. The CDR3, as DNA: TGTGCCAGCGGGCCCCCGCGAGACTATGGCTACACCTTC. Its protein is CASGPPRDYGYTF.

This clone was seen a few times. This chain uses TRBV28 with TRBJ1-5; TRBD1 is a possible D gene (5 bases). Germline V gene sequence: CDR1 MDHEN, CDR2 SYDVKM. V lost 5 bases to trimming and J lost 2 bases, with 10 bases between them. There are 14 residues in the CDR3. CDR3 region: CASSPMGGNQPQHF. The CDR3 DNA is TGTGCCAGCAGTCCAATGGGGGGCAATCAGCCCCAGCATTTT.

The V call is TRBV9, the J call TRBJ1-2; D call uncertain. From germline, CDR1 is SGDLS and CDR2 YYNGEE. This CDR3 is built from 14 residues. Between the trimmed V and J ends, which lost 0 bases and 2 bases, there was a span of 8 bases. CDR3 DNA: TGTGCCAGCAGCGTAGGTGAAGGGAACTATGGCTACACCTTC. Encoded protein: CASSVGEGNYGYTF.

For the CDR3, the DNA is TGTGCCATCATGGGGCGGCCGGGGGAGACCCAGTACTTC. Protein product: CAIMGRPGETQYF. The J gene is TRBJ2-5, the V gene TRBV6-5; D tentatively reads TRBD1 or TRBD2 (5 bases each). Trimming removed 10 bases from V and 5 bases from J, with 17 bases in between. Per germline, CDR1 MNHEY and CDR2 SVGAGI. The CDR3 consists of 13 residues.

This clone appeared a few times. The chain has TRBV4-2 and TRBJ2-1; the match to TRBD1 covers 9 bases. The V gene's germline CDR1 is LGHNA and CDR2 YNFKEQ. J lost 7 bases, V lost 4 bases, and 5 bases had no gene match. The CDR3 loop spans 14 amino acids. This CDR3 reads CASSPAGTGNEQFF. The CDR3 DNA reads TGTGCCAGCAGCCCGGCCGGGACAGGGAATGAGCAGTTCTTC.

This rearrangement joins TRBV7-9 to TRBJ2-3; D is possibly TRBD1 (5 bases). The CDR3 spans 16 residues. V lost 5 bases and J 1 base, leaving 16 bases between the germline ends. Germline assignment: CDR1 SEHNR and CDR2 FQNEAQ (reference sequence). The CDR3 DNA sequence: TGTGCCAGCAGCCCCGCCCCCGACAGCCGCACAGATACGCAGTATTTT. Translating gives CASSPAPDSRTDTQYF.

The V and J genes are TRBV4-2 and TRBJ2-3; 8 nucleotides match TRBD2. This CDR3 contains 16 residues. Losses at the gene ends were 1 base for V and 5 bases for J; bases not matched to a gene: 8. Germline-derived CDR1 and CDR2 are LGHNA and YNFKEQ. DNA for the CDR3: TGTGCCAGCAGCCAAGGGACGGCGGGGGGCCGAGATACGCAGTATTTT. Residues: CASSQGTAGGRDTQYF.

In its sample, this clone was seen a few times. The rearrangement joins TRBV9 to TRBJ1-1, with unresolved D. Trimming took 4 bases from V and 3 from J, leaving 16 bases between them. The CDR3 has 15 amino acids. Per germline, CDR1 SGDLS and CDR2 YYNGEE. Here the CDR3 reads CASSPRPLVDTEAFF. Here the CDR3 DNA reads TGTGCCAGCAGCCCCAGACCCCTTGTGGACACTGAAGCTTTCTTT.

In its sample, this clone was seen a few times. The V call is TRBV6-6, the J call TRBJ1-1, with D maybe TRBD1 (6 bases). V was shortened by 4 bases and J by 4 bases, with 16 bases between the two germline ends. This CDR3 spans 15 amino acids. CDR1 is MNHNY, CDR2 SVGAGI, per germline (reference sequence). CDR3 protein: CASSFLDSLATEAFF. The CDR3 nucleotides read TGTGCCAGCAGTTTTCTGGACAGTCTGGCCACTGAAGCTTTCTTT.

This clone was found once. The chain employs TRBV10-1 and TRBJ2-7; 10 bases are shared with TRBD2. CDR1 is WNHNN, CDR2 SYGVQD, per germline (reference sequence). The CDR3 consists of 15 residues. Unmatched junction bases numbered 4, after V lost 5 bases and J lost 0 bases. CDR3 DNA sequence: TGCGCCAGCAGTCCTAGCGGGGGTTCCTCCTACGAGCAGTACTTC. Protein sequence: CASSPSGGSSYEQYF.

This chain joins TRBV6-5 and TRBJ1-6; D gene ambiguous. Germline CDR1 MNHEY, CDR2 SVGAGI. The germline V and J ends were trimmed by 0 bases and 7 bases, with 10 bases remaining between them. This CDR3 region has 15 residues. Here the CDR3 reads CASSYSPNPNSPLHF. The CDR3 DNA follows: TGTGCCAGCAGTTACTCACCCAACCCCAATTCACCCCTCCACTTT.

The gene calls are TRBV29-1 and TRBJ1-2; possibly TRBD1 for D (5 bases). V was cut by 3 bases and J by 4 bases, with 12 bases left in between. Germline CDR1 reads SQVTM; CDR2 reads ANQGSEA. The CDR3 contains 13 residues. CDR3 residues: CSVDKGLGYGYTF. In nucleotides, the CDR3 is TGCAGCGTTGACAAGGGGCTCGGCTATGGCTACACCTTC.

V gene TRBV7-6 combines with J gene TRBJ2-5; TRBD2 matches 10 bases. V lost 1 base and J lost 1; bases outside the gene matches: 6. CDR1 is SGHVS, CDR2 FNYEAQ, per germline. This CDR3 is built from 17 residues. The CDR3: CASSLVPERGGQETQYF. As DNA, the CDR3 is TGTGCCAGCAGCTTAGTACCCGAGCGGGGGGGCCAAGAGACCCAGTACTTC.

This clone was seen only a few times. This chain connects TRBV18 to TRBJ2-3, with no clear D. Between the trimmed V and J ends, which lost 1 base and 1 base, there was a span of 6 bases. The germline gives CDR1 KGHSH, CDR2 LQKENI. The CDR3 spans 14 residues. CDR3 bases: TGTGCCAGCTCACCACGGCCGGGCACAGATACGCAGTATTTT. Its protein product is CASSPRPGTDTQYF. Based on the CDR3 plus reference TRBV18 and TRBJ2-3, the full variable domain is NAGVMQNPRHLVRRRGQEARLRCSPMKGHSHVYWYRQLPEEGLKFMVYLQKENIIDESGMPKERFSAEFPKEGPSILRIQQVVRGDSAAYFCASSPRPGTDTQYFGPGTRLTVL.

This clone was seen only a few times. The gene calls are TRBV6-1 and TRBJ1-1, with D maybe TRBD1 (5 bases). Trimming removed 3 bases at V and 7 bases at J, with 15 bases between. Per germline, CDR1 MNHNS and CDR2 SASEGT. This CDR3 spans 14 amino acids. The CDR3 spells CASSDGAGSGEAFF. The CDR3 DNA reads TGTGCCAGCAGTGATGGAGCAGGGAGTGGTGAAGCTTTCTTT.

This chain uses TRBV4-3 with TRBJ1-2, with 10 nucleotides matching TRBD1. V lost 0 bases to trimming and J lost 7 bases; unmatched junction nucleotides: 2. Germline CDR1 is LGHNA and CDR2 is YSLEER. The CDR3 length is 14 residues. This CDR3 reads CASSQDGTGVGYTF. The CDR3 nucleotides are TGCGCCAGCAGCCAAGACGGGACAGGGGTTGGCTACACCTTC.

As concerns this clone: A read error may account for a junction end that differs from germline. The V call is TRBV7-2, the J call TRBJ2-7, with TRBD2 identical over 10 bases. The CDR3 sequence is 14 residues long. Germline lookup yields CDR1 SGHTA and CDR2 FQGNSA. Here the CDR3 DNA reads TGTGCCAGCAGGTTAGCGGGGGGCCTACCCGAGCAGTACTTC. Protein product: CASRLAGGLPEQYF. The full variable domain, its missing parts supplied by reference TRBV7-2 and TRBJ2-7, is GAGVSQSPSNKVTEKGKDVELRCDPISGHTALYWYRQSLGQGLEFLIYFQGNSAPDKSGLPSDRFSAERTGGSVSTLTIQRTQQEDSAVYLCASRLAGGLPEQYFGPGTRLTVT.

V is TRBV18 and J is TRBJ1-1; 8 positions match TRBD1. CDR3 length: 15 amino acids. The germline V gene encodes CDR1 KGHSH and CDR2 LQKENI. J lost 5 bases, V lost 1 base, and 6 bases had no gene match. In DNA, the CDR3 is TGTGCCAGCTCACCACTAATGACAGGGGAGACTGAAGCTTTCTTT. This translates into CASSPLMTGETEAFF.

V usage is TRBV10-3 and J usage is TRBJ1-1; 7 bases are shared with TRBD1. Germline V gene lookup returns CDR1 ENHRY and CDR2 SYGVKD. The CDR3 contains 14 residues. V dropped 10 bases and J dropped 1; count of bases not matched to a gene: 9. CDR3 protein: CATRTGVTNTEAFF. The CDR3 coding sequence is TGTGCCACCCGAACAGGGGTTACGAACACTGAAGCTTTCTTT.